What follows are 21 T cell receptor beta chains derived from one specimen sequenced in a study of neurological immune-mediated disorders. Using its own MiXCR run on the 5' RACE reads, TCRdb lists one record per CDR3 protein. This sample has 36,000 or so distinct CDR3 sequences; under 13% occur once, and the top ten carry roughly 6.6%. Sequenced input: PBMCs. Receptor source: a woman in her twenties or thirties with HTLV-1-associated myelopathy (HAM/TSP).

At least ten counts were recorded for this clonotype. The CDR3 nucleotides are TGTGCCAGCAGCAGCGGGGGCTTAGATACGCAGTATTTT. It encodes CASSSGGLDTQYF. This chain uses TRBV7-9 with TRBJ2-3; 8 positions match TRBD2. The germline CDR1 and CDR2 sequences are SEHNR and FQNEAQ (reference sequence). This CDR3 has 13 residues. Trimming removed 5 bases from V and 5 bases from J; junction bases left unmatched: 3.

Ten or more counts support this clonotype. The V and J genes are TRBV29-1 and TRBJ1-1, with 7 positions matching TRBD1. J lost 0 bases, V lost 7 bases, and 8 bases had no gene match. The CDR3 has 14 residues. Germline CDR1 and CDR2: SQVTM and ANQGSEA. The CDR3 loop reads CSARSGTVNTEAFF. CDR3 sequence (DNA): TGCAGCGCCCGATCGGGGACAGTGAACACTGAAGCTTTCTTT.

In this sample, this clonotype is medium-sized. In nucleotides, the CDR3 is TGCAGTGCACAACGGGAAGGGCCGAATTCACCCCTCCACTTT. Translation gives CSAQREGPNSPLHF. The rearrangement links TRBV20-1 to TRBJ1-6; D ambiguous. Looked up from germline, CDR1 is DFQATT and CDR2 is SNEGSKA (reference sequence). This CDR3 contains 14 residues. V was pared by 6 bases and J by 7 bases, with 16 bases between.

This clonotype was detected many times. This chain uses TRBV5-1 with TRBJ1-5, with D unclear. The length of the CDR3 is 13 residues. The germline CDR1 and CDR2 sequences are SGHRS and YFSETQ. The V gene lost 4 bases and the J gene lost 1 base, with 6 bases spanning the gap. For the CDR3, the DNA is TGCGCCAGCAGCCTCCTCAGCAATCAGCCCCAGCATTTT. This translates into CASSLLSNQPQHF.

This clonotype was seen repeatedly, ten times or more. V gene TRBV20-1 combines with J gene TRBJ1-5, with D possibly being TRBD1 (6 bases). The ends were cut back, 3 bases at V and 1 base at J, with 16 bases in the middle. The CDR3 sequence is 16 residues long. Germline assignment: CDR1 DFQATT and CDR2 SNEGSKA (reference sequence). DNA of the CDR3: TGCAGTGCTAGGGGGACACCAGGGAGCAGCAATCAGCCCCAGCATTTT. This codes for CSARGTPGSSNQPQHF.

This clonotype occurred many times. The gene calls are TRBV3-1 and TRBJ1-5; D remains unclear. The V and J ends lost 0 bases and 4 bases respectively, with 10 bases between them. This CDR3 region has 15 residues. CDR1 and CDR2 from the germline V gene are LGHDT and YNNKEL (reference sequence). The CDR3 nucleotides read TGTGCCAGCAGCCAAGATCTTCGGAGTAATCAGCCCCAGCATTTT. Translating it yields CASSQDLRSNQPQHF.

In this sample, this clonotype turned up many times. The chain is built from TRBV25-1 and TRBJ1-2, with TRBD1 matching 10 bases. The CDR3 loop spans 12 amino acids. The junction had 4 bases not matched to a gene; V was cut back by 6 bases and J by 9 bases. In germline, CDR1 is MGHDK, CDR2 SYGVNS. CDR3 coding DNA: TGTGCCAGCAGCCGGGACAGGGGAAGCTACACCTTC. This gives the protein CASSRDRGSYTF.

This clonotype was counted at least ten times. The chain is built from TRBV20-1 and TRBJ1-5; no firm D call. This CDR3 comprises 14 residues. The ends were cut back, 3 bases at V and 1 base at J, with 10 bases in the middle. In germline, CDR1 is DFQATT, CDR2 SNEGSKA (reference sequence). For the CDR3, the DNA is TGCAGTGCTAGTCCTAGTTTGAGCAATCAGCCCCAGCATTTT. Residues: CSASPSLSNQPQHF.

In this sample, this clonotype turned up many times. The CDR3 loop is CASQKRGESGNTIYF. The CDR3 DNA is TGTGCCAGCCAAAAAAGGGGAGAATCTGGAAACACCATATATTTT. The rearrangement joins TRBV6-1 to TRBJ1-3; a weak D match, TRBD1 (5 bases). The CDR3 spans 15 residues. The V gene lost 8 bases and the J gene lost 1 base, with 15 bases spanning the gap. Germline V gene data show CDR1 as MNHNS and CDR2 as SASEGT.

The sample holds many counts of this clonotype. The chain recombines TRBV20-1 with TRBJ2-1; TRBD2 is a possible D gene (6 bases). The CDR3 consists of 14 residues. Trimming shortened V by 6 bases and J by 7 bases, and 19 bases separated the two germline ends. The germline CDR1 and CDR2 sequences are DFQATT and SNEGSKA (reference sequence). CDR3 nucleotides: TGCAGTGCGGCTGGGGGGTCCAGAAGGAATGAGCAGTTCTTC. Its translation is CSAAGGSRRNEQFF.

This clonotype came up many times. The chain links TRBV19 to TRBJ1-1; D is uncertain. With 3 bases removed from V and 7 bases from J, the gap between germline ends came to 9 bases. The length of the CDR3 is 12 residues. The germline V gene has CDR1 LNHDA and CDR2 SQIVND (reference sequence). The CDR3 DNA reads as TGTGCCAGTAGTATTGGCAAGGGTGAAGCTTTCTTT. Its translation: CASSIGKGEAFF.

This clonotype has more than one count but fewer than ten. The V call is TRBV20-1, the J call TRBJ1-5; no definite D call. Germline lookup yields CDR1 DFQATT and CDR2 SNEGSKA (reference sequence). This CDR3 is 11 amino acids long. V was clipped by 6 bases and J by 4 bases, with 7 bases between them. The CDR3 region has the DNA TGCAGTGCAGCCGGTAATCAGCCCCAGCATTTT. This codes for CSAAGNQPQHF.

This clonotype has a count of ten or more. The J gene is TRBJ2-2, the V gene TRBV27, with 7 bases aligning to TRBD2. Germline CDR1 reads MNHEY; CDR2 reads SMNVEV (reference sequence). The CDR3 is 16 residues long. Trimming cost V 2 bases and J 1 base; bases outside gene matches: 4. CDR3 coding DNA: TGTGCCAGCAGTTTACAGAGCGGGGTGAACACCGGGGAGCTGTTTTTT. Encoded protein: CASSLQSGVNTGELFF.

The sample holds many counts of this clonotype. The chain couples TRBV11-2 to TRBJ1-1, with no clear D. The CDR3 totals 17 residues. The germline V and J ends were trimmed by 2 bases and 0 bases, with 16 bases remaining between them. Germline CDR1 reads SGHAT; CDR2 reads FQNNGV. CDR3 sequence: CASSLLSLRRMNTEAFF. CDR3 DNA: TGTGCCAGCAGCTTATTATCACTCCGTCGTATGAACACTGAAGCTTTCTTT.

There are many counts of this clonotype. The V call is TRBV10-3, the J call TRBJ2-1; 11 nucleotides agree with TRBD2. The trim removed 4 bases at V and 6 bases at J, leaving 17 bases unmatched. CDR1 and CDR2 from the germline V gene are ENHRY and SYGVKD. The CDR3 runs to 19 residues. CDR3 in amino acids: CAISAGSGGVSTTINEQFF. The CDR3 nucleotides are TGTGCCATCAGTGCGGGTAGCGGGGGGGTTTCTACTACGATCAATGAGCAGTTCTTC.

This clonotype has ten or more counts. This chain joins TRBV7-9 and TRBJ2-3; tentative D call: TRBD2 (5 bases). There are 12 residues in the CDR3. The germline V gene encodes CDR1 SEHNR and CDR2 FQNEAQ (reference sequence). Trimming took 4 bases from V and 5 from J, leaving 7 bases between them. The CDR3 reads CASSSRGDTQYF. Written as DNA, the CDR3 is TGTGCCAGCAGCTCTCGGGGAGATACGCAGTATTTT.

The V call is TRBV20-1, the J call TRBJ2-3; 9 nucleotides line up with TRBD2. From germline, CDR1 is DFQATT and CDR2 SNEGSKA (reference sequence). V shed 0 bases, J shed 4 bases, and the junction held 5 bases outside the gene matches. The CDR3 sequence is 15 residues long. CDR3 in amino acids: CSARDQERGADTQYF. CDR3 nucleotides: TGCAGTGCTAGAGATCAGGAGCGGGGGGCAGATACGCAGTATTTT.

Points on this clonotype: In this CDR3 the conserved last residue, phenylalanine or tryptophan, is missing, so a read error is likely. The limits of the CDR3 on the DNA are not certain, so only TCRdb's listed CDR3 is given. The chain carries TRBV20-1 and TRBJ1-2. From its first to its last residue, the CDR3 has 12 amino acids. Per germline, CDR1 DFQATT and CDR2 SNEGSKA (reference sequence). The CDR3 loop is CSARIGSYGYSI.

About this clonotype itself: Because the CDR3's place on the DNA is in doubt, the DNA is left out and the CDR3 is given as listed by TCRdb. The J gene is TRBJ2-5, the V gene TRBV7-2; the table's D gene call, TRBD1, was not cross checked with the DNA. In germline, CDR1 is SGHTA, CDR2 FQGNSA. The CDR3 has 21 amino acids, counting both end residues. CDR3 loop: CASSFYICSAPRQGFRETQYF.

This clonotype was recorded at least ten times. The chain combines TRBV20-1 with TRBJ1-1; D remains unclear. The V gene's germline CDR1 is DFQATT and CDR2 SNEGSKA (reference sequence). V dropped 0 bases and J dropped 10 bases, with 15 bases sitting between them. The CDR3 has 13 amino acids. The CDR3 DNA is TGCAGTGCTAGAGATACGGCCCAAGGGCGAGCTTTCTTT. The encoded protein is CSARDTAQGRAFF.

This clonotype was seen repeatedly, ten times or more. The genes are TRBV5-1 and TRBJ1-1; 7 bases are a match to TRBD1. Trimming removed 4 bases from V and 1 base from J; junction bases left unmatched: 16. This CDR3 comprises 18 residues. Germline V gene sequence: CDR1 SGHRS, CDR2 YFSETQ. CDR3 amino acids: CASSRQGTASDSNTEAFF. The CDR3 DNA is TGCGCCAGCAGCCGACAGGGAACTGCGTCTGACTCGAACACTGAAGCTTTCTTT.